Presented here are 18 T cell receptor beta chains from one specimen sequenced in a study of T cells in Graves' hyperthyroidism and ophthalmopathy. TCR beta CDR3 regions were amplified from RNA transcripts. Researchers ran a first-round RT-PCR on the TCR CDR3 using the HTBI primer set. TCRdb fed the multiplex PCR reads into MiXCR, producing one record per CDR3 protein. The data show around 340,000 distinct CDR3 sequences, around 16% seen once. Sample: blood. The receptors derive from a young man with Graves' hyperthyroidism.

This chain connects TRBV9 to TRBJ1-1; D perhaps matches TRBD1 (5 bases). The ends were cut back, 3 bases at V and 7 bases at J, with 13 bases in the middle. Germline V gene sequence: CDR1 SGDLS, CDR2 YYNGEE. This CDR3 spans 13 amino acids. The CDR3 DNA is TGTGCCAGCAGCGGACAGCTTCCGGGTGAAGCTTTCTTT. Amino acid sequence: CASSGQLPGEAFF.

This clonotype has at least ten counts. This chain joins TRBV10-2 and TRBJ2-7; 10 bases fit TRBD2. Losses at the gene ends were 7 bases for V and 5 bases for J; bases not matched to a gene: 8. In germline, CDR1 is WSHSY, CDR2 SAAADI. CDR3 length: 14 residues. CDR3 DNA: TGCGCCAGCAAGAAGCGGGAGGGCGTCGACGAGCAGTACTTC. Its translation is CASKKREGVDEQYF.

The chain employs TRBV20-1 and TRBJ2-2; D is undetermined. V was trimmed by 2 bases and J by 0 bases, leaving 4 bases between them. CDR1 and CDR2 (germline): DFQATT, SNEGSKA (reference sequence). The CDR3 contains 13 residues. CDR3 in DNA: TGCAGTGCTAGATCTTCGAACACCGGGGAGCTGTTTTTT. This gives the protein CSARSSNTGELFF.

A remark on this clonotype: One end of the junction is discordant with germline, which a read error may explain. The rearrangement links TRBV7-9 to TRBJ2-7; no reliable D call. Looked up from germline, CDR1 is SEHNR and CDR2 is FQNEAQ (reference sequence). The CDR3 sequence is 19 residues long. This chain's CDR3 is CANSPHFGPRWVHSYEQYF. CDR3 DNA sequence: TGTGCCAACAGCCCACATTTTGGACCACGATGGGTACACTCCTACGAGCAGTACTTC.

This clonotype was seen a few times. DNA of the CDR3: TGTGCCAGCAAGGCTTTGGGGAGGTCAGATACGCAGTATTTT. This encodes CASKALGRSDTQYF. The chain is built from TRBV5-5 and TRBJ2-3, with TRBD2 as a possible D gene (6 bases). V was pared by 6 bases and J by 4 bases, with 15 bases between. CDR3 length equals 14 residues. The germline CDR1 and CDR2 sequences are SGHKS and YYEKEE (reference sequence).

The sample holds many counts of this clonotype. The chain uses TRBV7-9 and TRBJ2-1; D is unclear. CDR3 size: 12 residues. The germline V gene has CDR1 SEHNR and CDR2 FQNEAQ (reference sequence). Trimming shortened V by 1 base and J by 5 bases, and 3 bases separated the two germline ends. CDR3 loop: CASSLVHNEQFF. As DNA, the CDR3 is TGTGCCAGCAGCTTAGTACACAATGAGCAGTTCTTC.

The sample holds a few counts of this clonotype. V usage is TRBV29-1 and J usage is TRBJ2-1; D remains unclear. The CDR3 consists of 13 residues. Germline V CDR1 and CDR2: SQVTM, ANQGSEA. V gave up 4 bases and J gave up 0 bases, with 7 bases separating them. The CDR3 protein is CSVAGTSYNEQFF. The CDR3 DNA reads as TGCAGCGTTGCAGGAACCTCCTACAATGAGCAGTTCTTC.

This rearrangement joins TRBV6-9 to TRBJ1-4; D ambiguous. The CDR3 is 15 residues long. The V end was cut by 5 bases, the J end by 7 bases, with 17 bases between. CDR1 and CDR2 from the germline V gene are MNHGY and SVAAGI. This chain's CDR3 is CASSIPGRTVEKLFF. In DNA, the CDR3 is TGTGCCAGCAGTATTCCGGGCCGGACCGTTGAAAAACTGTTTTTT.

This clonotype was counted a few times. The chain joins TRBV29-1 to TRBJ2-7, with D tentatively TRBD1 (5 bases). The CDR3 consists of 12 residues. The V gene's germline CDR1 is SQVTM and CDR2 ANQGSEA. The ends were cut back, 6 bases at V and 1 base at J, with 10 bases in the middle. DNA of the CDR3: TGCAGCGTGACGACAGCGTCCTACGAGCAGTACTTC. Amino acid sequence: CSVTTASYEQYF.

This clonotype came up many times. Written as DNA, the CDR3 is TGCGCCAGCAGCTTACAGGGGCGCCTCACAGATACGCAGTATTTT. This sequence encodes CASSLQGRLTDTQYF. The chain joins TRBV5-1 to TRBJ2-3; 7 bases line up with TRBD1. This CDR3 spans 15 amino acids. The V gene's germline CDR1 is SGHRS and CDR2 YFSETQ. After removal of 2 bases from V and 2 bases from J, the junction contained 5 bases not matched to a gene.

This clonotype has at least ten counts. The V and J genes are TRBV5-1 and TRBJ1-1; no clear D gene. Germline CDR1 SGHRS, CDR2 YFSETQ. V was clipped by 5 bases and J by 0 bases, with 14 bases between them. This CDR3 comprises 15 residues. Here the CDR3 DNA reads TGCGCCAGCAGGAACGGAAACATTCTGAACACTGAAGCTTTCTTT. Protein sequence: CASRNGNILNTEAFF.

This clonotype was counted many times. The CDR3: CASSLTGRPTYEQYF. Here the CDR3 DNA reads TGTGCCAGTAGTCTAACGGGACGGCCCACCTACGAGCAGTACTTC. The rearrangement joins TRBV19 to TRBJ2-7; D tentatively reads TRBD1 or TRBD2 (5 bases each). The CDR3 is 15 amino acids. Germline lookup yields CDR1 LNHDA and CDR2 SQIVND (reference sequence). V gave up 5 bases and J gave up 2 bases, with 16 bases separating them.

V gene TRBV19 combines with J gene TRBJ1-1; tentatively, D is TRBD1 (5 bases). Per the germline V gene, CDR1 is LNHDA and CDR2 is SQIVND (reference sequence). V lost 3 bases to trimming and J lost 5 bases, with 13 bases between them. This CDR3 has 14 residues. Here the CDR3 DNA reads TGTGCCAGTAGTATTTGGGGGGATGTGACTGAAGCTTTCTTT. It encodes CASSIWGDVTEAFF.

This clonotype was seen more than once but under ten times. The chain joins TRBV30 to TRBJ2-5; possibly TRBD1 or TRBD2 for D (5 bases each). The V gene's germline CDR1 is GTSNPN and CDR2 SVGIG (reference sequence). The CDR3 is made up of 13 amino acids. V was trimmed by 5 bases and J by 4 bases, leaving 14 bases between them. CDR3 amino acids: CAWDGAGGETQYF. The CDR3 bases are TGTGCCTGGGACGGGGCCGGAGGAGAGACCCAGTACTTC.

CDR3 coding DNA: TGTGCCACCAGTGATGATGTCGCCTATAATTCACCCCTCCACTTT. Protein: CATSDDVAYNSPLHF. This chain connects TRBV24-1 to TRBJ1-6; D call uncertain. V was pared by 3 bases and J by 2 bases, with 7 bases between. Germline V gene lookup returns CDR1 KGHDR and CDR2 SFDVKD. CDR3 length: 15 residues.

J is TRBJ2-1 and V is TRBV6-2 or TRBV6-3; no reliable D call. V dropped 7 bases and J dropped 6 bases, with 10 bases sitting between them. The CDR3 contains 12 residues. Germline V CDR1 and CDR2: MNHEY, SVGEGT. The CDR3 DNA reads as TGTGCCAGCATGGGGTCAACCAATGAGCAGTTCTTC. Amino acids: CASMGSTNEQFF.

Comments on this clonotype: A much larger clone lies one base from this, so it may be a read error. The rearrangement joins TRBV12-3 or TRBV12-4 to TRBJ1-1, with a tentative D call TRBD1 (6 bases). The CDR3 is 12 residues long. Trimming removed 4 bases from V and 12 bases from J, with 15 bases in between. The CDR3 reads CASSSRQDWTFF. DNA of the CDR3: TGTGCCAGCAGTTCGCGACAGGATTGGACTTTCTTT.

This clonotype has a count of ten or more. V is TRBV7-8 and J is TRBJ2-5; D is ambiguous. This CDR3 has 13 amino acids. Trimming cost V 1 base and J 4 bases, with 7 bases left between them. Germline V gene data show CDR1 as SGHVS and CDR2 as FQNEAQ. This chain's CDR3 is CASSLGLLETQYF. DNA for the CDR3: TGTGCCAGCAGCTTAGGCCTTTTAGAGACCCAGTACTTC.